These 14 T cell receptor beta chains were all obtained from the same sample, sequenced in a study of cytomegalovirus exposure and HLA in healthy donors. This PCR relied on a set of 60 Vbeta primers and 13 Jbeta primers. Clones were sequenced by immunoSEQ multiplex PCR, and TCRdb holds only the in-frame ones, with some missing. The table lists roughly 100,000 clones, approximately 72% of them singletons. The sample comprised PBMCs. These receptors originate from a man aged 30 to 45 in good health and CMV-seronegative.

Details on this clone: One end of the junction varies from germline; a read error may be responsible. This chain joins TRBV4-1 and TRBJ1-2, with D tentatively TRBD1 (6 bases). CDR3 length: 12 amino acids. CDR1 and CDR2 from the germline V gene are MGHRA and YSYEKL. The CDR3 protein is CASSQPQGTPSF. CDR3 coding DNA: TGCGCCAGCAGCCAGCCACAGGGTACCCCCTCCTTC.

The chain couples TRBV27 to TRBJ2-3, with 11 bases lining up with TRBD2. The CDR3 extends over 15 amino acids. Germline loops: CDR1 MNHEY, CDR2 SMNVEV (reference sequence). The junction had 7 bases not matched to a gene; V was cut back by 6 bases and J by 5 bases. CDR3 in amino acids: CASSLPGLAGDTQYF. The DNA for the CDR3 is TGTGCCAGCAGCCTCCCCGGACTAGCGGGAGATACGCAGTATTTT.

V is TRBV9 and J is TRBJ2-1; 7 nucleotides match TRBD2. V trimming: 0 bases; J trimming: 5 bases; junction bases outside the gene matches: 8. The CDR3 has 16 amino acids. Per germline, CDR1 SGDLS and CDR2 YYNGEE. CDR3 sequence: CASSVGWGGVDNEQFF. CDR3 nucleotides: TGTGCCAGCAGCGTAGGATGGGGGGGGGTTGACAATGAGCAGTTCTTC.

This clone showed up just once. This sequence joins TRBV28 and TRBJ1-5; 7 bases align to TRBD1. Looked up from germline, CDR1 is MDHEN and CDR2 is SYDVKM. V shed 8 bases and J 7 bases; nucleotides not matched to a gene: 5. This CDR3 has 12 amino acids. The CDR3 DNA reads TGTGCCAGCTTGACAGGGATCCAGCCCCAGCATTTT. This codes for CASLTGIQPQHF.

The CDR3 DNA reads TGTGCCAGCAGCGTAGCTGGGGAGGCAAAAGCTTTCTTT. Translating it yields CASSVAGEAKAFF. The V and J genes are TRBV9 and TRBJ1-1, with no clear D. The V and J ends lost 0 bases and 9 bases respectively, with 12 bases between them. The CDR3 has 13 residues. CDR1 and CDR2 from the germline V gene are SGDLS and YYNGEE.

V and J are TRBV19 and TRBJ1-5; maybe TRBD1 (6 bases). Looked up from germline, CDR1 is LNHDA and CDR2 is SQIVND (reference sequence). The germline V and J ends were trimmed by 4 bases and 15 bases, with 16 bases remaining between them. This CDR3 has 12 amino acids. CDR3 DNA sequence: TGTGCCAGTAGTACCCACAGGGAATCGCTGCATTTT. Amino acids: CASSTHRESLHF.

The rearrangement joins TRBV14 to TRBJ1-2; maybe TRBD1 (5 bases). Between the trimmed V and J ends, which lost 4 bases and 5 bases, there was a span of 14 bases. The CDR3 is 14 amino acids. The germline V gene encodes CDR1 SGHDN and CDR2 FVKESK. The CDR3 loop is CASSPGFLNYGYTF. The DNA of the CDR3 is TGTGCCAGCAGCCCAGGGTTCCTGAATTATGGCTACACCTTC.

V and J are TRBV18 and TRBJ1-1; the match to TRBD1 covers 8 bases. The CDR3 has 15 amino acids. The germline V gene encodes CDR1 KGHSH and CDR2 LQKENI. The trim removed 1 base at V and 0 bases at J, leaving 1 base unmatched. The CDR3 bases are TGTGCCAGCTCACCACAGACAGGGGTGAACACTGAAGCTTTCTTT. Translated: CASSPQTGVNTEAFF. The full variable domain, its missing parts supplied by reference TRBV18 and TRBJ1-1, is NAGVMQNPRHLVRRRGQEARLRCSPMKGHSHVYWYRQLPEEGLKFMVYLQKENIIDESGMPKERFSAEFPKEGPSILRIQQVVRGDSAAYFCASSPQTGVNTEAFFGQGTRLTVV.

CDR3 region: CASSYRRDRGSYEQYF. The CDR3 region has the DNA TGTGCCAGCAGTTACCGCCGGGACAGGGGTTCCTACGAGCAGTACTTC. The V gene is TRBV6-5, the J gene TRBJ2-7; 10 positions agree with TRBD1. The CDR3 is 16 residues long. The trim removed 2 bases at V and 1 base at J, leaving 5 bases unmatched. In germline, CDR1 is MNHEY, CDR2 SVGAGI.

The CDR3 nucleotides read TGCGCCAGCAGGGGACTAGCGGGCACAGATACGCAGTATTTT. Amino acid sequence: CASRGLAGTDTQYF. The chain couples TRBV5-1 to TRBJ2-3; TRBD2 agrees at 11 bases. The V and J ends lost 5 bases and 1 base, in that order; junction bases with no gene match: 0. This CDR3 has 14 amino acids. Germline V gene sequence: CDR1 SGHRS, CDR2 YFSETQ.

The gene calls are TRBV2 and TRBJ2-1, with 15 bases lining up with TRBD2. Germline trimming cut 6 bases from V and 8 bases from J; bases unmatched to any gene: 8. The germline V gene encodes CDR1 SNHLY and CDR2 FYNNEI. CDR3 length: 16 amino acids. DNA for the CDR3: TGTGCCAGCAGAGGACTAGCGGGGGGGCTAGTCGATGAGCAGTTCTTC. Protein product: CASRGLAGGLVDEQFF. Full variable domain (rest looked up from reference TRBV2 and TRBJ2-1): EPEVTQTPSHQVTQMGQEVILRCVPISNHLYFYWYRQILGQKVEFLVSFYNNEISEKSEIFDDQFSVERPDGSNFTLKIRSTKLEDSAMYFCASRGLAGGLVDEQFFGPGTRLTVL.

In DNA, the CDR3 is TGTGCCCCGAGACAGGGAGTAGGCTATGGCTACACCTTC. Protein product: CAPRQGVGYGYTF. The chain carries TRBV21-1 and TRBJ1-2; TRBD1 reflects the table's D call only, with no check against the DNA. TRBV21-1 is a pseudogene locus. The CDR3 contains 13 residues.

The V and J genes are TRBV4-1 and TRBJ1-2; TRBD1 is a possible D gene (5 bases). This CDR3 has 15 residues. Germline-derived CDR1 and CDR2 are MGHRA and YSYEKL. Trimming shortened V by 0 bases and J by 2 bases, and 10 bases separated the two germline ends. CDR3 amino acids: CASSQDAGWNYGYTF. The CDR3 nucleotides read TGCGCCAGCAGCCAAGATGCAGGGTGGAACTATGGCTACACCTTC.

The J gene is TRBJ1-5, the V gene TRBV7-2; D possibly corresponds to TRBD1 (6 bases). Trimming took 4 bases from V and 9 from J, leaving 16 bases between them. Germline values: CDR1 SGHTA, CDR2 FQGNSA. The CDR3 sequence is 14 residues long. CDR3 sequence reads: CASSSVQGLWPQHF. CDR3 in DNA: TGTGCCAGCAGCTCCGTTCAGGGGCTCTGGCCCCAGCATTTT.